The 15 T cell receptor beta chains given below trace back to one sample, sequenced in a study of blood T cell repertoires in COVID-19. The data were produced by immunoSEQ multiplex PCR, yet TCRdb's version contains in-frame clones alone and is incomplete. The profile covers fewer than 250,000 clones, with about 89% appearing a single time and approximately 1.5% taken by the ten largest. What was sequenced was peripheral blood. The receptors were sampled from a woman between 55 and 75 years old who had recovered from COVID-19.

The CDR3, as DNA: TGTGCCAGCAGGCGGGCCGGGACAGGCCTGATGAGCGGTTCCTACGAGCAGTACTTC. This encodes CASRRAGTGLMSGSYEQYF. This rearrangement joins TRBV7-9 to TRBJ2-7, with 8 bases matching TRBD1. This CDR3 comprises 19 residues. Germline assignment: CDR1 SEHNR and CDR2 FQNEAQ (reference sequence). The V and J ends lost 6 bases and 1 base, in that order; junction bases with no gene match: 20.

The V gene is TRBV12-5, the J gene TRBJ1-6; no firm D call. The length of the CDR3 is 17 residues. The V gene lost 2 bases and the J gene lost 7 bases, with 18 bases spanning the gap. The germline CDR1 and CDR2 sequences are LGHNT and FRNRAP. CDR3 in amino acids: CASGLFVGSSVNSPLHF. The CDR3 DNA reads TGTGCTAGTGGTTTGTTCGTGGGGAGTTCGGTAAATTCACCCCTCCACTTT.

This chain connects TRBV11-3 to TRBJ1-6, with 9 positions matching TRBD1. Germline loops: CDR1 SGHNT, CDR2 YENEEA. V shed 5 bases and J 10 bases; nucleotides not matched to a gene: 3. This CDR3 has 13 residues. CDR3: CASSRTGVSPLHF. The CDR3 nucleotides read TGTGCCAGCAGCCGGACAGGGGTGTCACCCCTCCACTTT.

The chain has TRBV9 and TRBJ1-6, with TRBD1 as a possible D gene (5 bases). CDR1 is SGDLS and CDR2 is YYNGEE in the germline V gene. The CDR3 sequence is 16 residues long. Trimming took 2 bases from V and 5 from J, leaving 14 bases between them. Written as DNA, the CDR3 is TGTGCCAGCAGCGTCTCACGGGGGGGGAATAATTCACCCCTCCACTTT. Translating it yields CASSVSRGGNNSPLHF.

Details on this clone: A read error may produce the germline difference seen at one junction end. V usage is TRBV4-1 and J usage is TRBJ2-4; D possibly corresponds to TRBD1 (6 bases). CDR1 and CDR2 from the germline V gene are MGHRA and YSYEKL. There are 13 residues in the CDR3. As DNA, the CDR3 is TGCGCCAGCAGCCAAGACGGCCACAGGGCCCTCCACTTC. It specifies CASSQDGHRALHF.

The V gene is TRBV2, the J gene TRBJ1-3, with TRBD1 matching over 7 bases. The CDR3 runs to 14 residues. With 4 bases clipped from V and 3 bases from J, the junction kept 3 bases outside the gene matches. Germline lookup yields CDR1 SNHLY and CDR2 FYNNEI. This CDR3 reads CASSAQGSGNTIYF. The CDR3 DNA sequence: TGTGCCAGCAGTGCACAGGGGAGTGGAAACACCATATATTTT.

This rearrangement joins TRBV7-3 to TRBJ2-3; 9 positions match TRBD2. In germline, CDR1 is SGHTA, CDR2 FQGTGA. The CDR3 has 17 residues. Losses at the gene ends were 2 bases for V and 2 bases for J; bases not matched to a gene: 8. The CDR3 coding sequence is TGTGCCAGCAGCTTAGTTATAGCGGGGGACTCCACAGATACGCAGTATTTT. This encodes CASSLVIAGDSTDTQYF.

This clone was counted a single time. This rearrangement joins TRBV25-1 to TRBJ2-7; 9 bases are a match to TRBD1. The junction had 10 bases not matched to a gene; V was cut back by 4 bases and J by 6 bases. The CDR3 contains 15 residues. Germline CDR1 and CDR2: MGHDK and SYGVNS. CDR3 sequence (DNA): TGTGCCAGCAGTGTGTCCGGGACAGGGACCCTCGAGCAGTACTTC. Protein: CASSVSGTGTLEQYF.

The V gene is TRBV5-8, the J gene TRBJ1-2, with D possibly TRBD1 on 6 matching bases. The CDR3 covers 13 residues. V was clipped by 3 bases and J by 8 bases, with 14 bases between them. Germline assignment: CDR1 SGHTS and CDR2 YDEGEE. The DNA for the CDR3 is TGTGCCAGCAGCTGGGGGGGGACAAGGGGCTACACCTTC. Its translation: CASSWGGTRGYTF.

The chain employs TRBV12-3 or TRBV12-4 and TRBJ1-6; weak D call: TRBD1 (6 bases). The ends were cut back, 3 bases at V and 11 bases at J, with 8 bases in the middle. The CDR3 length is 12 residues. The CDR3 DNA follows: TGTGCCAGCAGTTTGGGGGCGCCACCCCTCCACTTT. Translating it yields CASSLGAPPLHF.

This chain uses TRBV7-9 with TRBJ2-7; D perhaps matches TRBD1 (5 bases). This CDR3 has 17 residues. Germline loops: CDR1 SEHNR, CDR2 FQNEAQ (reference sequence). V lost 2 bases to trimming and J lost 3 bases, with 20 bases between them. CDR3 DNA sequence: TGTGCCAGCAGCTTAAGTCCGAGGATCCAGGGTGGCTACGAGCAGTACTTC. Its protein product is CASSLSPRIQGGYEQYF.

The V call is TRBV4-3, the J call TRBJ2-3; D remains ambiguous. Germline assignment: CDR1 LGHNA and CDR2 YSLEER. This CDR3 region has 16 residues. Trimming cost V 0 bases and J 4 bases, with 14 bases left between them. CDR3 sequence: CASSQERLPRADTQYF. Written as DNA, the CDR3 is TGCGCCAGCAGCCAAGAAAGATTACCGAGAGCAGATACGCAGTATTTT.

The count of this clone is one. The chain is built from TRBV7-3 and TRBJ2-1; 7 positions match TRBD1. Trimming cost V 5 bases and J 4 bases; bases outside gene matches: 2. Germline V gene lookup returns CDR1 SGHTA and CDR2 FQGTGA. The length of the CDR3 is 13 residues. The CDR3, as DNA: TGTGCCAGCAGCACGGACAGGTACAATGAGCAGTTCTTC. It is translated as CASSTDRYNEQFF.

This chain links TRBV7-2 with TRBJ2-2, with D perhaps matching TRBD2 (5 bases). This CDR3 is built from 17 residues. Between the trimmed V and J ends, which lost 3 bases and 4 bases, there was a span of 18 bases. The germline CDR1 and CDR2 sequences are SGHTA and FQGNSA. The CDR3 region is CASSFSRASLATGELFF. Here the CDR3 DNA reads TGTGCCAGCAGCTTTTCTCGCGCTAGCTTGGCCACCGGGGAGCTGTTTTTT.

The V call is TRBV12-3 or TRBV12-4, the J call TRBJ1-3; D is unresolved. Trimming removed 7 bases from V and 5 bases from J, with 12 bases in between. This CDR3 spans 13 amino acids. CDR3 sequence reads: CASTPELRNTIYF. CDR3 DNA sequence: TGTGCCAGCACTCCCGAGCTGAGAAACACCATATATTTT.